Included here is one TCR beta chain sequence, with context. The CDR3 has 13 amino acids. Germline-derived CDR1 and CDR2 are SGHAT and FQNNGV. The germline V and J ends were trimmed by 4 bases and 4 bases, with 10 bases remaining between them. In the original workflow: Amplification of reference gene primers provided the estimated nucleated cell counts. Assay used: immunoSEQ multiplex PCR; TCRdb lists only in-frame clones, some missing. Clonal size and the V and J genes are those of that table, whereas D and trimming came from the DNA. This sample yields fewer than 85,000 clones, of which about 93% are seen a single time; 7.5% to 9% belongs to the top ten. The record originates from a study of blood T cell repertoires in COVID-19. On the study more broadly: The United States, Italy and Spain supplied acute and convalescent COVID-19 samples. T cells, B-cell-depleted T cells, or PBMCs provided the cDNA or gDNA that served as material.

The sample taken for sequencing was peripheral blood. The receptor comes from a human donor in a cohort sampled during active COVID-19. V usage is TRBV11-2 and J usage is TRBJ1-1; D is perhaps TRBD1 (6 bases). The CDR3 DNA reads TGTGCCAGCAGCTCGGGGACACCCACTGAAGCTTTCTTT. Residues: CASSSGTPTEAFF.